The 26 T cell receptor beta chains below were found in one sample sequenced in a study of identical twins. TCRdb re-analysed the 5' RACE reads in MiXCR, keeping a single row per CDR3 protein. The sample lists hundreds of thousands of distinct CDR3 sequences, over 9% occurring once. This same sample was also part of a study on yellow fever vaccine responses in identical twins.

The sequencing sample was made of PBMCs. The receptor source for this set is a woman under 30 in good health.

This clonotype has a handful of counts. The chain employs TRBV5-1 and TRBJ2-7; no firm D call. Trimming left V 0 bases short and J 0 bases short, with 13 bases between. This CDR3 spans 16 amino acids. Germline V gene sequence: CDR1 SGHRS, CDR2 YFSETQ. For the CDR3, the DNA is TGCGCCAGCAGCTTGGCGCCCTCACGGGCCTCCTACGAGCAGTACGTC. Translated, it gives CASSLAPSRASYEQYV.

The rearrangement links TRBV15 to TRBJ2-7; 7 bases match TRBD2. CDR1 and CDR2 (germline): LNHNV, YYDKDF (reference sequence). This CDR3 spans 16 amino acids. Unmatched junction bases numbered 16, after V lost 6 bases and J lost 5 bases. The CDR3 loop reads CATSGRPGLILDEQYF. CDR3 DNA: TGTGCCACCAGTGGGAGACCGGGACTAATCCTCGACGAGCAGTACTTC.

This clonotype has just a few counts. The genes are TRBV28 and TRBJ2-3; D might be TRBD1 (6 bases). Per the germline V gene, CDR1 is MDHEN and CDR2 is SYDVKM. V gave up 2 bases and J gave up 3 bases, with 9 bases separating them. This CDR3 spans 14 amino acids. CDR3 nucleotides: TGTGCCAGCAGTTTAAGGGACACAACAGATACGCAGTATTTT. Translating gives CASSLRDTTDTQYF.

At least ten counts were recorded for this clonotype. The chain employs TRBV5-1 and TRBJ1-1; D remains ambiguous. The CDR3 spans 12 residues. The germline V gene has CDR1 SGHRS and CDR2 YFSETQ. V lost 5 bases and J 7 bases, leaving 12 bases between the germline ends. The CDR3 spells CASSREGNEAFF. The CDR3 region has the DNA TGCGCCAGCAGTCGGGAAGGAAATGAAGCTTTCTTT.

The chain employs TRBV14 and TRBJ2-1, with D hard to call. In germline, CDR1 is SGHDN, CDR2 FVKESK. V dropped 0 bases and J dropped 10 bases, with 7 bases sitting between them. This CDR3 contains 12 residues. DNA of the CDR3: TGTGCCAGCAGCCAAGATTCGGTAGAGCAGTTCTTC. This codes for CASSQDSVEQFF.

This clonotype was detected only a few times. The chain recombines TRBV5-1 with TRBJ2-3; D could derive from TRBD1 or TRBD2 (5 bases each). Trimming left V 7 bases short and J 3 bases short, with 18 bases between. The germline CDR1 and CDR2 sequences are SGHRS and YFSETQ. The CDR3 has 15 amino acids. DNA of the CDR3: TGCGCCAGCGCTACCTCGGGGACCCCGACAGATACGCAGTATTTT. Protein product: CASATSGTPTDTQYF.

This clonotype was counted at least ten times. The chain joins TRBV29-1 to TRBJ2-1, with a possible D match to TRBD2 (6 bases). Germline lookup yields CDR1 SQVTM and CDR2 ANQGSEA. This CDR3 has 12 amino acids. Trimming left V 3 bases short and J 9 bases short, with 12 bases between. CDR3 DNA sequence: TGCAGCGTTGAGTCAGGAGGGAGTGAGCAGTTCTTC. Its protein is CSVESGGSEQFF.

This clonotype was detected only a few times. DNA of the CDR3: TGTGCCAGCAGCGCAAAGGGGGGGACTGGGGCCAACGTCCTGACTTTC. It translates to CASSAKGGTGANVLTF. The genes are TRBV3-1 and TRBJ2-6, with a possible D match to TRBD2 (7 bases). Trimming stripped 5 bases from V and 2 bases from J, with 13 bases between. Germline CDR1 reads LGHDT; CDR2 reads YNNKEL (reference sequence). The CDR3 is made up of 16 amino acids.

There are many counts of this clonotype. The chain recombines TRBV11-2 with TRBJ2-5; either TRBD1 or TRBD2 may supply D (5 bases each). V was cut by 3 bases and J by 4 bases, with 9 bases left in between. CDR3 size: 13 residues. Germline V gene sequence: CDR1 SGHAT, CDR2 FQNNGV. The CDR3: CASSFRDGETQYF. The CDR3 DNA sequence: TGTGCCAGCAGCTTCAGGGACGGAGAGACCCAGTACTTC.

A few counts support this clonotype. This chain connects TRBV12-3 or TRBV12-4 to TRBJ2-3; no reliable D call. The CDR3 is made up of 14 amino acids. Trimming cost V 8 bases and J 2 bases, with 14 bases left between them. The CDR3 spells CASGSFPLTDTQYF. In DNA, the CDR3 is TGTGCCAGCGGAAGCTTCCCCCTCACAGATACGCAGTATTTT.

The table lists this clonotype with a few counts. The V and J genes are TRBV9 and TRBJ2-1; 8 positions match TRBD2. CDR1 and CDR2 from the germline V gene are SGDLS and YYNGEE. The CDR3 has 15 residues. V lost 3 bases to trimming and J lost 0 bases; unmatched junction nucleotides: 2. The DNA for the CDR3 is TGTGCCAGCAGCGAGGGGACTAGCTCCTACAATGAGCAGTTCTTC. It translates to CASSEGTSSYNEQFF. Based on the CDR3 plus reference TRBV9 and TRBJ2-1, the full variable domain is DSGVTQTPKHLITATGQRVTLRCSPRSGDLSVYWYQQSLDQGLQFLIQYYNGEERAKGNILERFSAQQFPDLHSELNLSSLELGDSALYFCASSEGTSSYNEQFFGPGTRLTVL.

This clonotype was seen a handful of times. The chain is built from TRBV10-3 and TRBJ2-7, with 7 bases fitting TRBD2. Trimming at V came to 2 bases and at J to 3 bases, leaving 7 bases not matched to a gene. The germline V gene encodes CDR1 ENHRY and CDR2 SYGVKD. This CDR3 spans 15 amino acids. This CDR3 reads CAISEGAGVVYEQYF. The DNA of the CDR3 is TGTGCCATCAGTGAGGGGGCGGGAGTGGTCTACGAGCAGTACTTC.

This clonotype has only a few counts. This rearrangement joins TRBV3-1 to TRBJ1-1; D is unclear. This CDR3 is built from 15 residues. CDR1 is LGHDT, CDR2 YNNKEL, per germline (reference sequence). The V and J ends lost 4 bases and 6 bases respectively, with 18 bases between them. Here the CDR3 DNA reads TGTGCCAGCAGCCGAAAATCCGACCCCCCGGCTGAAGCTTTCTTT. Translating gives CASSRKSDPPAEAFF. Variable domain in full (rest from reference TRBV3-1 and TRBJ1-1): DTAVSQTPKYLVTQMGNDKSIKCEQNLGHDTMYWYKQDSKKFLKIMFSYNNKELIINETVPNRFSPKSPDKAHLNLHINSLELGDSAVYFCASSRKSDPPAEAFFGQGTRLTVV.

This clonotype has a handful of counts. The chain's CDR3 is CASSFPPGQGRTKNIQYF. The CDR3 nucleotides read TGTGCCAGCAGTTTCCCGCCGGGACAGGGACGGACCAAAAACATTCAGTACTTC. V usage is TRBV28 and J usage is TRBJ2-4, with TRBD1 matching over 9 bases. J lost 2 bases, V lost 3 bases, and 11 bases had no gene match. CDR1 and CDR2 (germline): MDHEN, SYDVKM. This CDR3 region has 18 residues.

The chain uses TRBV28 and TRBJ2-1, with unresolved D. This CDR3 comprises 11 residues. V was clipped by 7 bases and J by 9 bases, with 10 bases between them. Germline V gene lookup returns CDR1 MDHEN and CDR2 SYDVKM. CDR3 DNA: TGTGCCAGCAACTCCCCCGTTGAGCAGTTCTTC. As protein: CASNSPVEQFF.

This clonotype was observed a handful of times. The chain combines TRBV29-1 with TRBJ1-1; the D is unclear. This CDR3 has 12 residues. The V end lost 4 bases, the J end lost 6 bases, and 12 bases lay between the germline ends. Germline assignment: CDR1 SQVTM and CDR2 ANQGSEA. The CDR3: CSVGPPGAEAFF. In nucleotides, the CDR3 is TGCAGCGTTGGACCGCCCGGAGCTGAAGCTTTCTTT. The variable domain in full, with the rest retrieved from reference TRBV29-1 and TRBJ1-1, is SAVISQKPSRDICQRGTSLTIQCQVDSQVTMMFWYRQQPGQSLTLIATANQGSEATYESGFVIDKFPISRPNLTFSTLTVSNMSPEDSSIYLCSVGPPGAEAFFGQGTRLTVV.

The rearrangement joins TRBV2 to TRBJ2-1; TRBD1 matches 9 bases. The V gene's germline CDR1 is SNHLY and CDR2 FYNNEI. After removal of 5 bases from V and 6 bases from J, the junction contained 5 bases not matched to a gene. The CDR3 extends over 14 amino acids. The CDR3 loop is CASSPGQGINEQFF. CDR3 nucleotide sequence: TGTGCCAGCAGTCCGGGACAGGGAATCAATGAGCAGTTCTTC.

This clonotype was seen a few times. V usage is TRBV27 and J usage is TRBJ2-2; D possibly corresponds to TRBD1 (6 bases). The V and J ends lost 5 bases and 3 bases respectively, with 13 bases between them. Germline V gene data show CDR1 as MNHEY and CDR2 as SMNVEV (reference sequence). CDR3 size: 15 residues. The DNA for the CDR3 is TGTGCCAGCAGTGAGGGGGTTGGATACACCGGGGAGCTGTTTTTT. Amino acids: CASSEGVGYTGELFF.

This sequence joins TRBV12-3 or TRBV12-4 and TRBJ2-3, with D perhaps TRBD2 (5 bases). The CDR3 is made up of 12 amino acids. Trimming stripped 6 bases from V and 2 bases from J, with 6 bases between. CDR3 in DNA: TGTGCCAGCAGGCGGGTCACAGATACGCAGTATTTT. Amino acid sequence: CASRRVTDTQYF.

In nucleotides, the CDR3 is TGTGCCAGCAGTTTATGGAGGCTAGCGGGGGGCCCCGACTCTGGGGCCAACGTCCTGACTTTC. Amino acid sequence: CASSLWRLAGGPDSGANVLTF. This chain links TRBV28 with TRBJ2-6, with 11 bases identical to TRBD2. Per the germline V gene, CDR1 is MDHEN and CDR2 is SYDVKM. The V and J ends lost 0 bases and 0 bases, in that order; junction bases with no gene match: 10. The CDR3 spans 21 residues. The variable domain in full, with the rest retrieved from reference TRBV28 and TRBJ2-6, is DVKVTQSSRYLVKRTGEKVFLECVQDMDHENMFWYRQDPGLGLRLIYFSYDVKMKEKGDIPEGYSVSREKKERFSLILESASTNQTSMYLCASSLWRLAGGPDSGANVLTFGAGSRLTVL.

The chain couples TRBV5-1 to TRBJ1-5; D unclear. Germline assignment: CDR1 SGHRS and CDR2 YFSETQ. This CDR3 has 17 residues. The V end was cut by 0 bases, the J end by 0 bases, with 13 bases between. The CDR3, as DNA: TGCGCCAGCAGCTTGGGTGGGAGTACCCCTAGCAATCAGCCCCAGCATTTT. As protein: CASSLGGSTPSNQPQHF.

The genes are TRBV6-5 and TRBJ2-2; 7 bases align to TRBD2. The ends lost 0 bases at V and 2 bases at J; junction bases unmatched: 9. Germline CDR1 reads MNHEY; CDR2 reads SVGAGI. There are 18 residues in the CDR3. CDR3 in amino acids: CASSYSPPLAGNTGELFF. The CDR3 nucleotides read TGTGCCAGCAGTTACTCGCCGCCCTTAGCGGGCAACACCGGGGAGCTGTTTTTT.

This clonotype was seen more than once but under ten times. CDR3 loop: CASSLWSGAQNEQFF. The CDR3 DNA sequence: TGTGCCAGCAGCTTATGGTCGGGGGCGCAGAATGAGCAGTTCTTC. The V and J genes are TRBV7-8 and TRBJ2-1; D might be TRBD1 or TRBD2, each matching 6 bases. The CDR3 contains 15 residues. Trimming stripped 2 bases from V and 7 bases from J, with 15 bases between. Germline CDR1 and CDR2: SGHVS and FQNEAQ.

In this sample, this clonotype turned up a few times. This chain connects TRBV10-3 to TRBJ2-5; TRBD2 matches at 7 bases. Unmatched junction bases numbered 7, after V lost 0 bases and J lost 9 bases. This CDR3 has 14 residues. Germline values: CDR1 ENHRY, CDR2 SYGVKD. This chain's CDR3 is CAISESPFAGAQYF. The CDR3 DNA reads as TGTGCCATCAGTGAGTCGCCTTTTGCGGGGGCCCAGTACTTC.

This clonotype was seen a few times. V and J are TRBV11-1 and TRBJ2-2; a weak D match, TRBD1 (5 bases). Per germline, CDR1 SGHAT and CDR2 FQDESV (reference sequence). CDR3 length: 18 residues. V gave up 0 bases and J gave up 1 base, with 15 bases separating them. CDR3 sequence (DNA): TGTGCCAGCAGCTTAGCAAAAATAACAGGAGAGAACACCGGGGAGCTGTTTTTT. The encoded protein is CASSLAKITGENTGELFF.

The genes are TRBV5-1 and TRBJ2-5, with D unclear. The CDR3 covers 13 residues. Trimming left V 4 bases short and J 4 bases short, with 11 bases between. CDR1 and CDR2 (germline): SGHRS, YFSETQ. The CDR3 region has the DNA TGCGCCAGCAGCCGGGCCCGGGTAGAGACCCAGTACTTC. Residues: CASSRARVETQYF.